This TCR beta chain is from a study of T cell changes during pregnancy in multiple sclerosis (dated 2019 in TCRdb). Looking at the study overall: The study looked at changes in the T cell repertoire across pregnancy in women with multiple sclerosis.

At the junction V is shortened by 2 bases and J by 1 base, with 17 bases in between. Counted from cysteine to phenylalanine, this CDR3 has 16 amino acids. Solely the CDR3 DNA is kept, with 48 bases framed from the first base. The germline V gene specifies SQVTM as CDR1 and ANQGSEA as CDR2. Worth noting for this clone: It has no known antigen specificity. Base qualities are not recorded, but no much larger clone differs from it by a single base.

Library preparation used the immunoSEQ multiplex PCR assay. Entries here come from immuneACCESS through TCRdb and include only in-frame sequences with V and J called. Some clones fail to appear in such tables; in the studies checked, an unresolved V gene covers under half of the shortfall, and the cause of the remainder is unknown. This sample lists about 79,000 clones; about nine tenths were detected once. Approximately 0.43% of the sample goes to the ten largest clones. This clonotype was obtained from a female donor with multiple sclerosis, enrolled in a pregnancy study. The specimen comprised CD4+ T cells from peripheral blood mononuclear cells, sampled in the second trimester of pregnancy. The chain is made from TRBV29-1 and TRBJ1-2, with an unclear D gene assignment. The encoded CDR3 is CSVESIRNRHNYGYTF. The nucleotide sequence is given as TGCAGCGTTGAATCTATAAGGAACCGACATAACTATGGCTACACCTTC.